One sample yielded the 9 T cell receptor beta chains listed below, sequenced in a study of cytotoxic CD8 clonotypes in ibrutinib-treated CLL. Only in-frame clones appear in the TCRdb table, and some are missing; sequencing was by immunoSEQ multiplex PCR. The sample contains 110,000 or so clones, under 70% of which appear only once. The sequencing used PBMCs, collected after 24 months of ibrutinib treatment. These receptors were obtained from a human donor with chronic lymphocytic leukemia.

The count of this clone is one. The V gene is TRBV5-6, the J gene TRBJ2-7; D tentatively reads TRBD1 or TRBD2 (5 bases each). The length of the CDR3 is 16 residues. In germline, CDR1 is SGHDT, CDR2 YYEEEE. Trimming stripped 1 base from V and 2 bases from J, with 16 bases between. CDR3 in amino acids: CASSLRSGTATYEQYF. The DNA of the CDR3 is TGTGCCAGCAGCTTGCGGTCGGGGACGGCAACCTACGAGCAGTACTTC.

The chain employs TRBV7-2 and TRBJ2-7, with D uncertain. The V and J ends lost 5 bases and 0 bases respectively, with 14 bases between them. This CDR3 contains 15 residues. Germline CDR1 and CDR2: SGHTA and FQGNSA. The CDR3 loop is CASSALRPSSYEQYF. CDR3 DNA sequence: TGTGCCAGCAGCGCCCTGCGGCCTAGCTCCTACGAGCAGTACTTC.

The chain employs TRBV7-9 and TRBJ1-1; D is unresolved. The CDR3 sequence is 13 residues long. V lost 1 base and J lost 5, with 8 bases in between. Germline V gives CDR1 SEHNR, CDR2 FQNEAQ (reference sequence). Written as DNA, the CDR3 is TGTGCCAGCAGCTTAGGTTCGGAAACTGAAGCTTTCTTT. Its protein product is CASSLGSETEAFF.

The chain carries TRBV19 and TRBJ1-1; D remains ambiguous. The CDR3 loop spans 12 amino acids. Germline CDR1 and CDR2: LNHDA and SQIVND (reference sequence). The germline V and J ends were trimmed by 8 bases and 3 bases, with 10 bases remaining between them. CDR3 coding DNA: TGTGCCAGTTCTGGCGTCCACACTGAAGCTTTCTTT. It specifies CASSGVHTEAFF. Supplemented by reference TRBV19 and TRBJ1-1, the full variable domain reads DGGITQSPKYLFRKEGQNVTLSCEQNLNHDAMYWYRQDPGQGLRLIYYSQIVNDFQKGDIAEGYSVSREKKESFPLTVTSAQKNPTAFYLCASSGVHTEAFFGQGTRLTVV.

The chain carries TRBV28 and TRBJ2-6; D is ambiguous. This CDR3 is 15 amino acids long. V was cut by 7 bases and J by 2 bases, with 12 bases left in between. The germline V gene has CDR1 MDHEN and CDR2 SYDVKM. Here the CDR3 DNA reads TGTGCCAGCATCCTCAGCCCCCCTGGGGCCAACGTCCTGACTTTC. Encoded protein: CASILSPPGANVLTF.

The chain joins TRBV5-1 to TRBJ2-3; weak D call: TRBD2 (5 bases). Trimming pared 4 bases from V and 0 bases from J, leaving 9 bases between. Germline loops: CDR1 SGHRS, CDR2 YFSETQ. CDR3 length equals 14 residues. The CDR3 is CASSGDYSTDTQYF. The CDR3 coding sequence is TGCGCCAGCAGCGGAGACTACAGCACAGATACGCAGTATTTT.

This clone turned up a few times. This chain connects TRBV27 to TRBJ2-1; 10 positions match TRBD1. The V gene end was trimmed by 8 bases and the J gene end by 7 bases; junction bases not matched to a gene: 2. The CDR3 spans 12 residues. CDR1 is MNHEY, CDR2 SMNVEV, per germline (reference sequence). The DNA of the CDR3 is TGTGCCAGCGGGGACAGGGGAAATGAGCAGTTCTTC. Translating it yields CASGDRGNEQFF.

This clone appeared a few times. The chain couples TRBV14 to TRBJ2-7; D is unclear. The V end was cut by 1 base, the J end by 6 bases, with 7 bases between. The CDR3 sequence is 12 residues long. CDR1 is SGHDN, CDR2 FVKESK, per germline. CDR3 in DNA: TGTGCCAGCAGCCAAGTCCTTCGCGAGCAGTACTTC. Protein product: CASSQVLREQYF.

The rearrangement links TRBV13 to TRBJ2-7; a possible D gene is TRBD1 (5 bases). CDR1 and CDR2 (germline): PRHDT, FYEKMQ (reference sequence). Trimming removed 5 bases from V and 5 bases from J, with 13 bases in between. CDR3 length equals 13 residues. CDR3 sequence reads: CASSMTVSDEQYF. DNA for the CDR3: TGTGCCAGCAGCATGACAGTCTCGGACGAGCAGTACTTC.